The next 3 T cell receptor beta chains were all read from a single sample in a study of T cells in Graves' hyperthyroidism and ophthalmopathy (dated by TCRdb to the late 2010s). The receptor library was made with multiplex PCR. The sequencer was an Illumina HiSeq 2000. The TCR beta CDR3 regions were amplified from RNA transcripts. For the first round of RT-PCR on the TCR CDR3, the HTBI primer set was used together with the Qiagen OneStep RT-PCR kit. TCRdb took the public reads, trimmed them with fastp at Q25, ran MiXCR for clone calling and kept in-frame beta chains. Here each entry gathers all rows of one CDR3 protein and keeps the most common genes and DNA. The sample table lists about 600,000 distinct CDR3 sequences, 16% of them with a count of one. Roughly 3.5% of the sample comes from the top ten. Specimen: blood. All receptors come from a woman aged 40-49 years with Graves' ophthalmopathy.

This clonotype has a count of ten or more. This chain connects TRBV30 to TRBJ1-6, with 9 nucleotides matching TRBD1. Germline V gene data show CDR1 as GTSNPN and CDR2 as SVGIG (reference sequence). The V and J ends lost 1 base and 9 bases, in that order; junction bases with no gene match: 7. The CDR3 is 15 residues long. The DNA for the CDR3 is TGTGCCTGGAGTGCTCCGGGACAGGGTCTTTCACCCCTCCACTTT. Its translation: CAWSAPGQGLSPLHF.

This clonotype was found many times. V and J are TRBV18 and TRBJ2-1; 13 bases align to TRBD2. The CDR3 consists of 17 residues. The junction had 7 bases not matched to a gene; V was cut back by 1 base and J by 7 bases. Germline CDR1 is KGHSH and CDR2 is LQKENI. CDR3 in DNA: TGTGCCAGCTCACCACGGGGGACTAGCGGGAAGGAGAATGAGCAGTTCTTC. The encoded protein is CASSPRGTSGKENEQFF. Combining the CDR3 with reference TRBV18 and TRBJ2-1 gives the whole variable domain NAGVMQNPRHLVRRRGQEARLRCSPMKGHSHVYWYRQLPEEGLKFMVYLQKENIIDESGMPKERFSAEFPKEGPSILRIQQVVRGDSAAYFCASSPRGTSGKENEQFFGPGTRLTVL.

The J gene is TRBJ2-7, the V gene TRBV4-1; D gene ambiguous. Germline lookup yields CDR1 MGHRA and CDR2 YSYEKL. Trimming pared 0 bases from V and 3 bases from J, leaving 15 bases between. The CDR3 totals 16 residues. The CDR3 region is CASSQEIAAALYEQYF. CDR3 in DNA: TGCGCCAGCAGCCAAGAGATAGCTGCAGCTCTCTACGAGCAGTACTTC.